Described below is a single T cell receptor beta chain sequence and its context. Antigen: not known. The V and J ends lost 2 bases and 1 base respectively, with 10 bases between them. The CDR3 consists of 15 residues. The V gene's germline CDR1 is MNHEY and CDR2 SVGAGI. This entry comes from a study of radiation and T cells in renal cell carcinoma. This sample's time point: baseline pretreatment blood. As to treatment: 15 Gy SBRT to primary tumor, nephrectomy 4 weeks later. Study observations and caveats: From baseline, blood top tumor clonotypes peaked at 2 weeks post-radiation.

Measured with immunoSEQ multiplex PCR; TCRdb has only the in-frame clones, and not every one. The sample has more than 95,000 clones, roughly 80% seen once. This sequence was found in an older woman with renal cell carcinoma. V is TRBV6-5 and J is TRBJ2-3, with D uncertain. Specimen: blood, collected from a patient whose treatment included radiotherapy and nephrectomy. CDR3 DNA: TGTGCCAGCAGTTACCCCCCGGACGGCACAGATACGCAGTATTTT. Residues: CASSYPPDGTDTQYF.